The subject of this entry is one T cell receptor beta chain. Germline V gene lookup returns CDR1 LGHDT and CDR2 YNNKEL (reference sequence). The length of the CDR3 is 14 residues. The J segment lost 6 bases and the V segment lost 4 bases, leaving 7 bases of the junction unmatched. This specimen belongs to a study of blood T cells in healthy people across ages. A second PCR of roughly 7 to 11 cycles used a sample-barcoded 5' primer and a J-beta primer mix. TCRdb reprocessed the 5' RACE reads via MiXCR and lists one record per CDR3 protein. The sample lists roughly 900,000 distinct CDR3 sequences; around 48% were seen once.

The source material was blood. The TCR comes from a man aged 30 to 39 in good health. This chain links TRBV3-1 with TRBJ2-7; 9 positions match TRBD1. The CDR3 loop reads CASSPRTGESEQYF. The CDR3 DNA sequence: TGTGCCAGCAGCCCTCGGACAGGGGAGTCCGAGCAGTACTTC.